This T cell receptor beta chain is from a study of CD8 T cells in ankylosing spondylitis. Germline CDR1 reads DFQATT; CDR2 reads SNEGSKA (reference sequence). V shed 5 bases and J 5 bases; nucleotides not matched to a gene: 11. This CDR3 contains 14 residues. TCRdb reprocessed the 5' RACE reads via MiXCR and lists one record per CDR3 protein. The data show 85,000 to 90,000 distinct CDR3 sequences, around 30% seen once. This TCR was sampled from a male donor with ankylosing spondylitis or in good health (not recorded which). This sequence joins TRBV20-1 and TRBJ1-1; TRBD1 aligns across 7 bases. Sequenced: blood, either unsorted or a sorted T cell fraction (not recorded which). This CDR3 is CSAQRDRAGTEAFF. The CDR3 coding sequence is TGCAGTGCTCAACGAGACAGGGCAGGGACTGAAGCTTTCTTT.